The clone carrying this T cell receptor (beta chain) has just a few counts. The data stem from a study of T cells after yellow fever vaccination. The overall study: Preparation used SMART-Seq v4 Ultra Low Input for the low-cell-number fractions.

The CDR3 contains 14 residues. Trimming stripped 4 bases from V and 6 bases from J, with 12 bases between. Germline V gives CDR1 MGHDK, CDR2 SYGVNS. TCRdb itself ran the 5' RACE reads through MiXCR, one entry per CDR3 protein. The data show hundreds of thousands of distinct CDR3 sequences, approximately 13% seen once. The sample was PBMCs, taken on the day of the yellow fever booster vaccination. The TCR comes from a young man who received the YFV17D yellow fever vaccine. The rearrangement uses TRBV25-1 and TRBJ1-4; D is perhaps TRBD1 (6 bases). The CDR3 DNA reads TGTGCCAGCAGTGGGACAGAGCGGCATGAAAAACTGTTTTTT. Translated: CASSGTERHEKLFF. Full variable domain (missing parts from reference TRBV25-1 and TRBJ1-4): EADIYQTPRYLVIGTGKKITLECSQTMGHDKMYWYQQDPGMELHLIHYSYGVNSTEKGDLSSESTVSRIRTEHFPLTLESARPSHTSQYLCASSGTERHEKLFFGSGTQLSVL.